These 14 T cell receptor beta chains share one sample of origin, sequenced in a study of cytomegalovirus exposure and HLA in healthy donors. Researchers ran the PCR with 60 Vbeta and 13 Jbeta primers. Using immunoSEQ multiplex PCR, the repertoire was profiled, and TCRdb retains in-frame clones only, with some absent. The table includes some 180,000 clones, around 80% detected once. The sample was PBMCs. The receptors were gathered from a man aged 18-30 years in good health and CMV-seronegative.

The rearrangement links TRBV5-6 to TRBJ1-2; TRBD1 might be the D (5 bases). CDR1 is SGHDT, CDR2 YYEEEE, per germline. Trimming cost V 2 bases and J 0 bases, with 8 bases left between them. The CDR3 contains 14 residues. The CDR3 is CASSFQTANYGYTF. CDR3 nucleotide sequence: TGTGCCAGCAGCTTCCAGACAGCTAACTATGGCTACACCTTC.

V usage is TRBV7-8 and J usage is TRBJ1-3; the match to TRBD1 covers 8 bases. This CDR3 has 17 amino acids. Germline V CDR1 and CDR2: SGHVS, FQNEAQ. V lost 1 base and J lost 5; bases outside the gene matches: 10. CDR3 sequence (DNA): TGTGCCAGCAGCTTAGGAGGGGCAGGGGGCTATCGAAACACCATATATTTT. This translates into CASSLGGAGGYRNTIYF.

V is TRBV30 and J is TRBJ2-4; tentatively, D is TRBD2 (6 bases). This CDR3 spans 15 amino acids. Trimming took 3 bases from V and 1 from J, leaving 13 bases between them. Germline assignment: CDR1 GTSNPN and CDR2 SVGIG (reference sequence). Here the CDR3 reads CAWRGTGDAKNIQYF. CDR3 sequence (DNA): TGTGCCTGGAGAGGGACGGGGGACGCCAAAAACATTCAGTACTTC.

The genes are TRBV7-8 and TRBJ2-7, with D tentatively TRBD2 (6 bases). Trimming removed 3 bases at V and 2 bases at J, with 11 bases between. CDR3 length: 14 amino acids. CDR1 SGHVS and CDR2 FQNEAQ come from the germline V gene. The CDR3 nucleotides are TGTGCCAGCAGCTTGGCGGGGAAAACCTACGAGCAGTACTTC. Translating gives CASSLAGKTYEQYF.

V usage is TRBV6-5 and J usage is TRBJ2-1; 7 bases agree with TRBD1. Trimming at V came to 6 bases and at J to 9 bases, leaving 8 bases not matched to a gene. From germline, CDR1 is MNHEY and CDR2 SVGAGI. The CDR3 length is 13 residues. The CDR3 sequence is CASRQTGEVEQFF. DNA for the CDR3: TGTGCCAGCAGACAAACAGGGGAAGTTGAGCAGTTCTTC.

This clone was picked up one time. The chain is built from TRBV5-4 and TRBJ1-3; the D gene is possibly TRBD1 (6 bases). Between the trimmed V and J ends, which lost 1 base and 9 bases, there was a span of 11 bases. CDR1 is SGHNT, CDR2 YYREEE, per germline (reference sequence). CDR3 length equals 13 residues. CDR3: CASSLKTRGTIYF. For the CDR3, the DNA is TGTGCCAGCAGCTTGAAGACCAGGGGCACCATATATTTT. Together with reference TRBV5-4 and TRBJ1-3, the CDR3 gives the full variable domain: ETGVTQSPTHLIKTRGQQVTLRCSSQSGHNTVSWYQQALGQGPQFIFQYYREEENGRGNFPPRFSGLQFPNYSSELNVNALELDDSALYLCASSLKTRGTIYFGEGSWLTVV.

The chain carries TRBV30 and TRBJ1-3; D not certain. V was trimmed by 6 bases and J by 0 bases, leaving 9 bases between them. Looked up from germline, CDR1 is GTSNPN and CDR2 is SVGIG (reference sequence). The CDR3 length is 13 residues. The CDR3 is CACSVTSGNTIYF. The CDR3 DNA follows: TGTGCCTGCTCAGTTACCTCTGGAAACACCATATATTTT.

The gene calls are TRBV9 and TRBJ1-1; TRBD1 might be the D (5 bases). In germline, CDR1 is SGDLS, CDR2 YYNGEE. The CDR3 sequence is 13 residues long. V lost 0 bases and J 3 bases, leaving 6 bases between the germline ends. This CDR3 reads CASSVGQHTEAFF. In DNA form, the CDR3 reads TGTGCCAGCAGCGTAGGACAGCACACTGAAGCTTTCTTT.

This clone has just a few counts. CDR3 bases: TGTGCCAGCAGCGCAGGGACAGGGGTATCGAGGAACACTGAAGCTTTCTTT. It translates to CASSAGTGVSRNTEAFF. The V and J genes are TRBV9 and TRBJ1-1; the match to TRBD1 covers 10 bases. From germline, CDR1 is SGDLS and CDR2 YYNGEE. J gave up 1 base and V 3 bases, and 9 bases lay outside the gene matches. This CDR3 contains 17 residues.

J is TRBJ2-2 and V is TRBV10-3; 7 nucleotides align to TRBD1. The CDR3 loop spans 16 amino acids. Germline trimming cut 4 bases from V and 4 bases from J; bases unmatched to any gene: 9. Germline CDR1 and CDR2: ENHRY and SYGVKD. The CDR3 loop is CAISAQGLVATGELFF. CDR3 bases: TGTGCCATCAGTGCACAGGGGCTCGTAGCCACCGGGGAGCTGTTTTTT.

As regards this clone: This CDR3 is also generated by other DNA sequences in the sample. In nucleotides, the CDR3 is TGCGCCAGCAGCTTGGGGACAGCGAATGAAAAACTGTTTTTT. Protein product: CASSLGTANEKLFF. The rearrangement joins TRBV5-1 to TRBJ1-4; D is possibly TRBD1 (6 bases). The germline V gene encodes CDR1 SGHRS and CDR2 YFSETQ. Trimming stripped 0 bases from V and 5 bases from J, with 8 bases between. The CDR3 spans 14 residues.

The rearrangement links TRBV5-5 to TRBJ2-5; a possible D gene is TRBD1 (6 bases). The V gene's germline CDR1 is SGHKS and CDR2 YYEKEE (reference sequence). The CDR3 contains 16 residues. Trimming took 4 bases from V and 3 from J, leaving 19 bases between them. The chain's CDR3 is CASSPAGTSFEETQYF. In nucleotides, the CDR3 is TGTGCCAGCAGCCCCGCCGGGACATCTTTCGAAGAGACCCAGTACTTC.

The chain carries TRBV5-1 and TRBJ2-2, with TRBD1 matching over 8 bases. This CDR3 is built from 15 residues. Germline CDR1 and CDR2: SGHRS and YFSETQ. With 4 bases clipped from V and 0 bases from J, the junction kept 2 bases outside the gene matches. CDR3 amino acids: CASSVDRANTGELFF. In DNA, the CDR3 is TGCGCCAGCAGCGTGGACAGGGCGAACACCGGGGAGCTGTTTTTT.

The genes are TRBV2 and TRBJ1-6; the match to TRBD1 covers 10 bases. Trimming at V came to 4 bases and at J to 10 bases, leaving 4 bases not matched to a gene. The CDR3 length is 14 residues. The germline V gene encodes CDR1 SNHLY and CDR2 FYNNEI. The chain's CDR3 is CASSGTGGGSPLHF. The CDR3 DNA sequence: TGTGCCAGCAGTGGGACAGGGGGAGGATCACCCCTCCACTTT.